This TCR beta chain was recovered during a study of cytomegalovirus exposure and HLA in healthy donors. Study-wide results and limits: A prior analysis recorded that most TCR beta V segments were productive about 90% or about 30% of the time. It was 150 or so TCR beta chains that were listed as cytomegalovirus-associated. Analyses of presence and absence presupposed an approximately uniform sequencing depth across donors.

This clone was seen just once. What it binds is unknown. The CDR3 runs 14 residues. V lost 5 bases to trimming and J lost 11 bases, with 20 bases between them. From germline, CDR1 is SGHTA and CDR2 FQGTGA. PCR employed 60 Vbeta and 13 Jbeta primers. Original handling: In a later analysis, around 10 million of 75 million to 85 million unique beta chains occurred in at least two donors. Some clones are missing from TCRdb's copy, which holds only in-frame ones; the method was immunoSEQ multiplex PCR. That table furnishes V, J and clone size, whereas the DNA furnished D and trimming. This sample has around 130,000 clones, with roughly 82% found just once.

Sequenced sample: PBMCs. The sequence was collected from a woman aged 18-29 years in good health and CMV-seronegative. The chain is built from TRBV7-3 and TRBJ2-3; perhaps TRBD2 as D (6 bases). The CDR3 DNA reads TGTGCCAGCAGCCCAGCCGGGAGTTTTACGCGGCAGTATTTT. The encoded protein is CASSPAGSFTRQYF.